Here is one TCR beta chain with its context. Its antigen remains undetermined. Base qualities are missing; no much larger clone stands one base away. Patients with a history of autoimmune disease or receiving systemic immunosuppression were excluded from the trial. Peripheral blood for TCR sequencing was drawn from every dose cohort at baseline, at cycle 4 day 1 and at cycle 7 day 1. The samples were drawn from a first-in-human, open-label, multicenter phase I dose-escalation trial of ivuxolimab. Adults with locally advanced or metastatic head and neck squamous cell, hepatocellular, melanoma or renal cell carcinoma were enrolled in the trial. Before TCR sequencing, CD4+ and CD8+ T cells were separately sorted from peripheral blood. To sequence the TCRbeta CDR3 region, genomic DNA was isolated from the sorted cells. The immunoSEQ Assay was used to sequence the TCRbeta CDR3 regions. TCRdb's version of the immuneACCESS table is confined to in-frame rearrangements and falls short of the full clone set. An unresolved V gene accounts for under half of the shortfall where checked; the remainder is of unknown origin. Here the sample has about 76,000 clones; approximately 92% occur a single time. Of the sample, approximately 0.19% falls within the top ten clones.

The V end loses 2 bases and the J end loses 0 bases, and a stretch of 8 bases separates them. The CDR3 runs 14 residues from the cysteine to the valine. Only the CDR3 DNA stays, 42 bases, in frame from base 1. Sequences MDHEN (CDR1) and SYDVKM (CDR2) are obtained from the germline V gene. The data belong to a study of OX40 agonist ivuxolimab in advanced cancers. A note on the overall study: Ivuxolimab, which targeted the costimulatory receptor OX40 (CD134), was an agonistic, fully human IgG2 monoclonal antibody. Intravenous ivuxolimab was administered to patients every 2 weeks at six dose levels: 0.01, 0.1, 0.3, 1.5, 3 and 10 mg/kg. Of the approximately 50 dose-escalation patients, hepatocellular carcinoma was present in around 19, melanoma in roughly 15, renal cell carcinoma in 9 and head and neck cancer in 9. In the dose-escalation cohort, around four fifths of patients were male, and the mean age was approximately 60 years with a range of about 20 to 79. Prior anti-PD-1, anti-PD-L1 or anti-CTLA-4 therapy was permitted, and about 40% of dose-escalation patients had received checkpoint inhibitors. Partial responses occurred in three dose-escalation patients, of whom one had hepatocellular carcinoma and two had cutaneous melanoma. Peripheral TCRbeta sequencing aimed to test whether ivuxolimab altered TCR sequence diversity and caused clonal T-cell expansion. The paper reports the monotherapy dose-escalation portion (N of about 52 patients) of the phase I ivuxolimab trial. What the study reported, not specific to this receptor: The antigen specificity of the clonally expanded peripheral T cells was not determined. At doses of 0.1 to 3.0 mg/kg, clonal expansion of both CD4+ and CD8+ blood T cells was observed from baseline to week 6. Low levels of normalized T-cell clonal expansion were also shown by some nonresponding patients. In the 0.1-3.0 mg/kg groups, partial responders were among the patients with the lowest normalized peripheral clonal expansion, particularly in CD8+ T cells. After ivuxolimab, more expanded clones were found on average in CD8+ T cells than in CD4+ T cells.

The V gene is TRBV28 and the J gene is TRBJ2-7; the D segment cannot be called with confidence. Sequenced here: CD4+ or CD8+ T cells sorted from blood, sampled in a trial of the OX40 agonist ivuxolimab. This receptor was taken from an adult with an advanced solid tumor such as melanoma, head and neck, liver or kidney cancer. The DNA reads as follows: TGTGCCAGCAGTTTACAAGGAAGCTCCTACGAGCAGTACGTC. This yields the protein CASSLQGSSYEQYV.